Listed here are 4 T cell receptor beta chains from one sample, sequenced in a study of shared clonotypes between healthy human individuals (dated by TCRdb to between 2020 and 2021). Libraries were prepared through the immunoSEQ multiplex PCR assay. TCRdb stores this immuneACCESS table with in-frame sequences only. Part of the clones is absent; in the studies checked, under half of the shortfall reflects unresolved V genes, and no reason is known for the rest. The sample table contains some 2,000,000 clones; only one count was recorded for about 94% of them. The ten largest clones take up 0.1% to 0.15% of the sample. Material for sequencing was naive CD4+ T cells sorted from blood. The intended sense of this specimen's cell subset or site label: CD45RA+ positively selected. Receptors originate from a man younger than 30 in good health.

The V and J genes are TRBV19 and TRBJ1-6; no reliable D call. This CDR3 has 12 amino acids. Per germline, CDR1 LNHDA and CDR2 SQIVND (reference sequence). The V end lost 7 bases, the J end lost 11 bases, and 12 bases lay between the germline ends. CDR3 sequence reads: CASTPGYPPLHF. In DNA, the CDR3 is TGTGCCAGTACCCCGGGGTATCCACCCCTCCACTTT.

As regards this clone: Distinct nucleotide sequences in the sample also encode this CDR3. The chain joins TRBV5-1 to TRBJ2-1; D is perhaps TRBD2 (5 bases). CDR1 SGHRS and CDR2 YFSETQ come from the germline V gene. V lost 5 bases and J 2 bases, leaving 8 bases between the germline ends. The CDR3 has 13 amino acids. CDR3 in amino acids: CASSREAYNEQFF. The CDR3 DNA follows: TGCGCCAGCAGTCGGGAAGCCTACAATGAGCAGTTCTTC.

The chain is built from TRBV30 and TRBJ1-2; no firm D call. Per germline, CDR1 GTSNPN and CDR2 SVGIG (reference sequence). The CDR3 spans 14 residues. V lost 1 base and J 5 bases, leaving 14 bases between the germline ends. The CDR3 DNA reads as TGTGCCTGGAGTGGAGAAGGCAGAGCATATGGCTACACCTTC. It yields the protein CAWSGEGRAYGYTF.

The J gene is TRBJ1-5, the V gene TRBV27; D not resolved. Germline V gene sequence: CDR1 MNHEY, CDR2 SMNVEV (reference sequence). V was clipped by 2 bases and J by 7 bases, with 9 bases between them. The CDR3 loop spans 13 amino acids. The CDR3 region is CASSLEGWQPQHF. The CDR3, as DNA: TGTGCCAGCAGTTTAGAGGGATGGCAGCCCCAGCATTTT.